This is a list of T cell receptor beta chains from one sample in a study of T cell responses to AZD1222 COVID-19 vaccine. Using immunoSEQ multiplex PCR, the repertoire was profiled, and TCRdb retains in-frame clones only, with some absent. The profile shows about 140,000 clones, 80% to 95% of them singletons. The sample was peripheral blood, taken on day 0 of AZD1222 vaccination. Every receptor here comes from an adult in good health. CDR3s include the opening cysteine and the closing phenylalanine or tryptophan. The order of the fields is clone size, V gene, J gene, D gene, CDR3 DNA, CDR3 protein. The D gene is left open where the match is weak. Clone size is not always given. Where it is, it says once, few, many or a class for expanded clones.

-	TRBV4-2	TRBJ1-4	-	TGTGCCAGCAGCCCGAGGATTAATGAAAAACTGTTTTTT	CASSPRINEKLFF
few	TRBV7-9	TRBJ2-1	TRBD2	TGTGCCAGCAGCTTAGTTACTAGCGGCTACAATGAGCAGTTCTTC	CASSLVTSGYNEQFF
few	TRBV7-9	TRBJ2-6	-	TGTGCCAGCAGCTTAAGTGTTTCAGGGGCCAACGTCCTGACTTTC	CASSLSVSGANVLTF
-	TRBV6-5	TRBJ2-1	TRBD1	TGTGCCAGCAACCGACAGGGCGGGCAGTTCTTC	CASNRQGGQFF
-	TRBV27	TRBJ1-1	-	TGTGCCAGCACCTCCATAAACGGGGCCGAGAACACTGAAGCTTTCTTT	CASTSINGAENTEAFF
-	TRBV2	TRBJ2-1	TRBD1	TGTGCCAGCAGTAACCTCGGGACAGGTCTAGCAAATGAGCAGTTCTTC	CASSNLGTGLANEQFF
-	TRBV5-1	TRBJ2-1	TRBD1	TGCGCCAGCAGCTTGGGGACAGGGGATAGTGAGCAGTTCTTC	CASSLGTGDSEQFF
-	TRBV9	TRBJ2-2	TRBD2	TGTGCCAGCAGCAAGACTAGCGGGAGCGGTACCGGGGAGCTGTTTTTT	CASSKTSGSGTGELFF
-	TRBV6-5	TRBJ1-4	-	TGTGCCAGCAGTTACGCCGCAGGAAAATATGAAAAACTGTTTTTT	CASSYAAGKYEKLFF
-	TRBV6-5	TRBJ1-5	-	TGTGCCAGCAGTTACGGGCAGGGTAGTCATCAGCCCCAGCATTTT	CASSYGQGSHQPQHF
-	TRBV28	TRBJ1-3	-	TGTGCCAGCGACGATGGGGGGGCCTCTGGAAACACCATATATTTT	CASDDGGASGNTIYF
-	TRBV12-3/TRBV12-4	TRBJ1-2	-	TGTGCCAGCAGTTTAGCGCTAAGGGGCTACACCTTC	CASSLALRGYTF
-	TRBV19	TRBJ2-5	TRBD2	TGTGCCAGTAGTATAGATCCCCGACTAGCGGGGGGCCAAGAGACCCAGTACTTC	CASSIDPRLAGGQETQYF
once	TRBV7-9	TRBJ2-7	-	TGTGCCAGCAGCGGGGCGGGACAGAGCTCCTACGAGCAGTACTTC	CASSGAGQSSYEQYF
-	TRBV28	TRBJ2-7	-	TGTGCCAGCAGTTTATTGGAGATAAGCGAGCAGTACTTC	CASSLLEISEQYF
-	TRBV24-1	TRBJ2-1	TRBD1	TGTGCCACCAGTGACCCCGGACAGGGGTCCTACAATGAGCAGTTCTTC	CATSDPGQGSYNEQFF
-	TRBV9	TRBJ2-4	-	TGTGCCAGCAGCGTAGACACTGAAAACATTCAGTACTTC	CASSVDTENIQYF
-	TRBV6-6	TRBJ2-1	-	TGTGCCAGCAGTTACACGGACGGAGAGCAGTTCTTC	CASSYTDGEQFF
-	TRBV19	TRBJ2-6	-	TGTGCCAGTAGATCCGTTACCTCTGGGGCCAACGTCCTGACTTTC	CASRSVTSGANVLTF
few	TRBV6-5	TRBJ2-1	-	TGTGCCAGCAGGGGCGCAGGGATGGGCTACAATGAGCAGTTCTTC	CASRGAGMGYNEQFF
-	TRBV18	TRBJ2-2	TRBD2	TGTGCCAGCTCAACGGGACTACGAAACACCGGGGAGCTGTTTTTT	CASSTGLRNTGELFF
-	TRBV27	TRBJ1-6	-	TGTGCCAGCAGTTTATATCACAGGTTTCCGCTAAAGGAACCCCTCCACTTT	CASSLYHRFPLKEPLHF
-	TRBV19	TRBJ1-2	-	TGTGCCAGTACCCCGTTTGTGGGGGGGAACTATGGCTACACCTTC	CASTPFVGGNYGYTF
-	TRBV19	TRBJ2-1	TRBD1	TGTGCCAGTAGTACCCTAGACAGGGATCGGGAGCAGTTCTTC	CASSTLDRDREQFF
-	TRBV5-1	TRBJ1-1	-	TGCGCCAGTCATAAGGGGATGAACACTGAAGCTTTCTTT	CASHKGMNTEAFF
-	TRBV3-1/TRBV3-2	TRBJ1-2	-	TGTGCCAGCAGCCGGGATGGACCCCTCGGCTACACCTTC	CASSRDGPLGYTF
-	TRBV3-1/TRBV3-2	TRBJ2-6	TRBD2	TGTGCCAGCAGCCGGGAGGGCTCTGGGGCCAACGTCCTGACTTTC	CASSREGSGANVLTF
-	TRBV7-2	TRBJ2-7	-	TGTGCCAGCAGCTTAGAACGGGGGAACTACGAGCAGTACTTC	CASSLERGNYEQYF
-	TRBV4-2	TRBJ1-1	TRBD1	TGTGCCAGCAGCCAAGAAGATGAGACAGGGGGCAAGAACACTGAAGCTTTCTTT	CASSQEDETGGKNTEAFF
-	TRBV19	TRBJ1-5	TRBD1	TGTGCCAGTACCCTAGACAGGGGAGTTCAGCCCCAGCATTTT	CASTLDRGVQPQHF
-	TRBV5-6	TRBJ2-2	TRBD1	TGTGCCAGCAGCCCGATACAGGGGGCGAACACCGGGGAGCTGTTTTTT	CASSPIQGANTGELFF
-	TRBV6-5	TRBJ2-3	-	TGTGCCAGCTCGATAAAACAGGGTTTGACAGATACGCAGTATTTT	CASSIKQGLTDTQYF
-	TRBV6-5	TRBJ1-3	-	TGTGCCAGCAGTTTATCAGGGGACTCTGGAAACACCATATATTTT	CASSLSGDSGNTIYF
-	TRBV10-2	TRBJ1-6	TRBD1	TGCGCCAGCAGAGGGACAGGGGATATTTATAATTCACCCCTCCACTTT	CASRGTGDIYNSPLHF
-	TRBV13	TRBJ2-7	-	TGTGCCAGCAGCTTAGTCGAGACAGTGTCCTACGAGCAGTACTTC	CASSLVETVSYEQYF
-	TRBV5-4	TRBJ1-1	-	TGTGCCAGCAGCTTTTATGAGGTCACTGAAGCTTTCTTT	CASSFYEVTEAFF
-	TRBV6-5	TRBJ2-7	-	TGTGCCAGCAGTCCAGACACAACCTCCTACGAGCAGTACTTC	CASSPDTTSYEQYF
-	TRBV15	TRBJ2-1	-	TGTGCCACCAGCAGAGATAGGGAGGTACAGTTCTTC	CATSRDREVQFF
-	TRBV7-9	TRBJ1-3	-	TGTGCCAGCAGCTTATATGAACAGCCGGCCCTTGGAAACACCATATATTTT	CASSLYEQPALGNTIYF
-	TRBV10-3	TRBJ2-3	TRBD1	TGTGCCATCAGTGTCGACAGGGGGACTAGCACAGATACGCAGTATTTT	CAISVDRGTSTDTQYF
-	TRBV9	TRBJ2-7	TRBD1	TGTGCCAGCAGCGTAGAGGGACAGACCTACGAGCAGTACTTC	CASSVEGQTYEQYF
-	TRBV27	TRBJ2-3	-	TGTGCCAGCAGTTTATCGGGTGTGGCTAGCACAGATACGCAGTATTTT	CASSLSGVASTDTQYF
-	TRBV6-4	TRBJ2-1	TRBD2	TGTGCCAGCAGTGACTTAGGACTAGCTGATTACAATGAGCAGTTCTTC	CASSDLGLADYNEQFF
-	TRBV21-1	TRBJ2-1	-	TGTGCCAGCAGCAAATTCCACCCACCCCACTACAATGAGCAGTTCTTC	CASSKFHPPHYNEQFF
-	TRBV5-1	TRBJ2-7	-	TGCGCCAGCAGCCCGGACAGCTACGAGCAGTACTTC	CASSPDSYEQYF
-	TRBV2	TRBJ2-1	-	TGTGCCAGCAGGGACGTCGCCGAGCAGTTCTTC	CASRDVAEQFF
-	TRBV27	TRBJ1-3	-	TGTGCCAGCAGTTTACCAGCCTTCACTGGTGGAAACACCATATATTTT	CASSLPAFTGGNTIYF
-	TRBV27	TRBJ2-1	TRBD2	TGTGCCAGCAGGGGGGGGACGAACTCCTACAATGAGCAGTTCTTC	CASRGGTNSYNEQFF